The rows below give T cell receptor beta chains drawn from one sample of a study of T cell responses to AZD1222 COVID-19 vaccine. Assay: immunoSEQ multiplex PCR; the TCRdb copy retains only in-frame clones and omits some. The table has about 100,000 clones, about 92% seen once. The input for sequencing was peripheral blood, taken on day 0 of AZD1222 vaccination. Receptor source: an adult in good health. CDR3s include the opening cysteine and the closing phenylalanine or tryptophan. Each record gives: J gene, clone size, D gene, V gene, CDR3 protein, CDR3 DNA. D genes are given only for firm matches. The size field is filled for only some rows; it gives once, few, many or a size class.

j_call: TRBJ2-2; clone_size: .; d_call: .; v_call: TRBV7-8; cdr3_aa: CASSFRKTGELFF; cdr3_nt: TGTGCCAGCAGCTTTAGGAAAACCGGGGAGCTGTTTTTT
j_call: TRBJ2-3; clone_size: .; d_call: .; v_call: TRBV25-1; cdr3_aa: CASTLGVTSTDTQYF; cdr3_nt: TGTGCCAGCACTCTCGGGGTTACTAGCACAGATACGCAGTATTTT
j_call: TRBJ1-2; clone_size: .; d_call: .; v_call: TRBV19; cdr3_aa: CASSIVPANYGYTF; cdr3_nt: TGTGCCAGTAGTATCGTCCCCGCTAACTATGGCTACACCTTC
j_call: TRBJ2-1; clone_size: .; d_call: TRBD2; v_call: TRBV15; cdr3_aa: CATSRSPWTSGVEQFF; cdr3_nt: TGTGCCACCAGCAGATCTCCTTGGACTAGCGGGGTCGAGCAGTTCTTC
j_call: TRBJ2-7; clone_size: once; d_call: .; v_call: TRBV7-2; cdr3_aa: CASSLVPSVSYEQYF; cdr3_nt: TGTGCCAGCAGCTTAGTTCCTAGCGTCTCCTACGAGCAGTACTTC
j_call: TRBJ2-1; clone_size: .; d_call: TRBD2; v_call: TRBV5-4; cdr3_aa: CASSPGGASANNEQFF; cdr3_nt: TGTGCCAGCAGCCCGGGGGGGGCTAGCGCTAACAATGAGCAGTTCTTC
j_call: TRBJ2-7; clone_size: once; d_call: .; v_call: TRBV7-2; cdr3_aa: CASSSTWTASYEQYF; cdr3_nt: TGTGCCAGCAGCTCGACCTGGACAGCAAGCTACGAGCAGTACTTC
j_call: TRBJ1-2; clone_size: .; d_call: .; v_call: TRBV6-2/TRBV6-3; cdr3_aa: CASSYGRLPNYGYTF; cdr3_nt: TGTGCCAGCAGTTACGGTCGGCTACCTAACTATGGCTACACCTTC
j_call: TRBJ2-1; clone_size: .; d_call: .; v_call: TRBV25-1; cdr3_aa: CASSEFWGAGNEQFF; cdr3_nt: TGTGCCAGCAGTGAATTCTGGGGCGCAGGCAATGAGCAGTTCTTC
j_call: TRBJ2-1; clone_size: .; d_call: .; v_call: TRBV20-1; cdr3_aa: CSASRDTPYNEQFF; cdr3_nt: TGCAGTGCTAGTAGGGATACCCCCTACAATGAGCAGTTCTTC
j_call: TRBJ2-4; clone_size: .; d_call: TRBD2; v_call: TRBV18; cdr3_aa: CASSPREGAKNIQYF; cdr3_nt: TGTGCCAGCTCACCACGGGAGGGAGCCAAAAACATTCAGTACTTC
j_call: TRBJ2-2; clone_size: .; d_call: .; v_call: TRBV7-6; cdr3_aa: CASSLAGSNTGELFF; cdr3_nt: TGTGCCAGCAGCTTAGCTGGATCGAACACCGGGGAGCTGTTTTTT
j_call: TRBJ1-2; clone_size: .; d_call: TRBD1; v_call: TRBV6-4; cdr3_aa: CAPQGRGQGARNYGYTF; cdr3_nt: TGTGCCCCTCAGGGTCGGGGACAGGGGGCTCGTAACTATGGCTACACCTTC
j_call: TRBJ1-2; clone_size: .; d_call: .; v_call: TRBV2; cdr3_aa: CASKRASANYGYTF; cdr3_nt: TGTGCCAGCAAGAGGGCAAGCGCTAACTATGGCTACACCTTC
j_call: TRBJ2-5; clone_size: .; d_call: .; v_call: TRBV6-5; cdr3_aa: CASSYSGTQYF; cdr3_nt: TGTGCCAGCAGTTACTCGGGGACCCAGTACTTC
j_call: TRBJ1-2; clone_size: .; d_call: .; v_call: TRBV4-2; cdr3_aa: CASSQPETSYGYTF; cdr3_nt: TGTGCCAGCAGCCAACCCGAGACCAGCTATGGCTACACCTTC
j_call: TRBJ2-5; clone_size: .; d_call: TRBD2; v_call: TRBV6-2/TRBV6-3; cdr3_aa: CASSYASGGGYETQYF; cdr3_nt: TGTGCCAGCAGTTACGCTAGCGGGGGGGGTTATGAGACCCAGTACTTC
j_call: TRBJ2-2; clone_size: .; d_call: .; v_call: TRBV2; cdr3_aa: CASRSRASNTGELFF; cdr3_nt: TGTGCCAGCAGGTCCAGGGCTTCGAACACCGGGGAGCTGTTTTTT
j_call: TRBJ1-1; clone_size: .; d_call: .; v_call: TRBV9; cdr3_aa: CASSPRRDTEAFF; cdr3_nt: TGTGCCAGCAGCCCCCGACGCGACACTGAAGCTTTCTTT
j_call: TRBJ2-1; clone_size: .; d_call: .; v_call: TRBV30; cdr3_aa: CASFSNEQFF; cdr3_nt: TGTGCCTCTTTCTCTAATGAGCAGTTCTTC
j_call: TRBJ2-7; clone_size: .; d_call: .; v_call: TRBV11-2; cdr3_aa: CASSLGSGAYEQYF; cdr3_nt: TGTGCCAGCAGCTTGGGATCCGGGGCCTACGAGCAGTACTTC
j_call: TRBJ2-1; clone_size: .; d_call: .; v_call: TRBV19; cdr3_aa: CASSPWDSSLNNEQFF; cdr3_nt: TGTGCCAGTAGTCCCTGGGACTCCAGTCTGAACAATGAGCAGTTCTTC
j_call: TRBJ1-2; clone_size: .; d_call: TRBD1; v_call: TRBV6-5; cdr3_aa: CASSHRGLGDGYTF; cdr3_nt: TGTGCCAGCAGCCACAGGGGGCTGGGGGATGGCTACACCTTC
j_call: TRBJ1-2; clone_size: .; d_call: TRBD1; v_call: TRBV27; cdr3_aa: CASKLTGGEDGYTF; cdr3_nt: TGTGCCAGCAAACTGACAGGGGGCGAGGATGGCTACACCTTC
j_call: TRBJ2-2; clone_size: .; d_call: TRBD2; v_call: TRBV6-2/TRBV6-3; cdr3_aa: CASSSTSGGTNTGELFF; cdr3_nt: TGTGCCAGCAGTTCGACTAGCGGGGGCACGAACACCGGGGAGCTGTTTTTT